A single sample gave rise to the 27 T cell receptor beta chains below, sequenced in a study of blood T cell repertoires in COVID-19. Using immunoSEQ multiplex PCR, the repertoire was profiled, and TCRdb retains in-frame clones only, with some absent. The table shows approximately 350,000 clones, with roughly 90% occurring only once. The sample was peripheral blood. The receptors derive from a woman aged 70-85 years with COVID-19, enrolled during active disease.

The genes are TRBV18 and TRBJ1-1, with TRBD1 matching 7 bases. The trim removed 4 bases at V and 4 bases at J, leaving 9 bases unmatched. CDR3 size: 15 residues. CDR1 KGHSH and CDR2 LQKENI come from the germline V gene. The CDR3 loop is CASSLQTGSGTEAFF. The DNA of the CDR3 is TGTGCCAGCTCACTACAGACAGGGAGTGGCACTGAAGCTTTCTTT.

In regard to this clone: The same CDR3 is also encoded by other DNA sequences in this sample. V gene TRBV28 combines with J gene TRBJ1-1; D perhaps matches TRBD1 (5 bases). This CDR3 has 13 residues. V was clipped by 3 bases and J by 4 bases, with 9 bases between them. Germline assignment: CDR1 MDHEN and CDR2 SYDVKM. As DNA, the CDR3 is TGTGCCAGCAGTTTGGGGGGTGGCACTGAAGCTTTCTTT. Translated, it gives CASSLGGGTEAFF.

This chain joins TRBV12-5 and TRBJ2-1, with 13 nucleotides matching TRBD2. The CDR3 is made up of 17 amino acids. Germline V gene data show CDR1 as LGHNT and CDR2 as FRNRAP. The V segment lost 5 bases and the J segment 8 bases; nucleotides outside the gene matches: 12. CDR3 nucleotide sequence: TGTGCTAGTGGTCAAAGAACTAGCGGGGGGGCCGGCCATGAGCAGTTCTTC. Amino acids: CASGQRTSGGAGHEQFF.

The CDR3 sequence is CASSQTCLEGLLTGELFF. The DNA of the CDR3 is TGCGCCAGCAGTCAAACCTGCTTGGAGGGACTCCTGACCGGGGAGCTGTTTTTT. This chain uses TRBV23-1 with TRBJ2-2; the D gene is possibly TRBD2 (6 bases). TRBV23-1 is assigned to the ORF class and has an uncertain function. The CDR3 is made up of 18 amino acids. The V end was cut by 2 bases, the J end by 5 bases, with 21 bases between.

The sample holds one count of this clone. The rearrangement links TRBV2 to TRBJ1-2; no firm D call. V gave up 8 bases and J gave up 0 bases, with 7 bases separating them. Germline V lookup: CDR1 SNHLY, CDR2 FYNNEI. The CDR3 runs to 12 residues. Written as DNA, the CDR3 is TGTGCCAGCGTGGCAGCTAACTATGGCTACACCTTC. Amino acids: CASVAANYGYTF.

This clone was observed once. The genes are TRBV5-8 and TRBJ2-1; TRBD2 agrees at 12 bases. This CDR3 is 15 amino acids long. V gave up 3 bases and J gave up 6 bases; unmatched junction bases: 4. CDR1 is SGHTS and CDR2 is YDEGEE in the germline V gene. In DNA, the CDR3 is TGTGCCAGCAGCTCCGGGACTAGCGGGTCCAATGAGCAGTTCTTC. It specifies CASSSGTSGSNEQFF.

The chain carries TRBV7-9 and TRBJ2-5, with D uncertain. CDR3 size: 13 residues. Germline V gives CDR1 SEHNR, CDR2 FQNEAQ (reference sequence). The ends were cut back, 3 bases at V and 2 bases at J, with 7 bases in the middle. Here the CDR3 DNA reads TGTGCCAGCAGCTTTCCGTATCAAGAGACCCAGTACTTC. Amino acid sequence: CASSFPYQETQYF.

The V call is TRBV5-6, the J call TRBJ1-1, with unresolved D. Germline CDR1 reads SGHDT; CDR2 reads YYEEEE. V shed 3 bases and J shed 11 bases, with 23 bases lying between them. This CDR3 region has 15 residues. DNA for the CDR3: TGTGCCAGCAGCTCGACCACCTACACTTCCATCGGGGCTTTCTTT. It specifies CASSSTTYTSIGAFF.

CDR3 coding DNA: TGTGCCAGCAGCTTATCCGGTATCTATGGCTACACCTTC. This translates into CASSLSGIYGYTF. This sequence joins TRBV5-8 and TRBJ1-2; D unclear. The CDR3 consists of 13 residues. V was cut by 2 bases and J by 4 bases, with 9 bases left in between. The germline V gene has CDR1 SGHTS and CDR2 YDEGEE.

The gene calls are TRBV3-1 (or the pseudogene TRBV3-2) and TRBJ2-7; 8 bases agree with TRBD2. CDR1 and CDR2 from the germline V gene are LGHDT and YNNKEL (reference sequence). This CDR3 has 15 residues. V lost 4 bases, J lost 4 bases, and 9 bases stayed unmatched. The CDR3: CASSRRGGLLYEQYF. CDR3 nucleotide sequence: TGTGCCAGCAGCCGCCGGGGGGGGCTTCTTTACGAGCAGTACTTC.

This chain connects TRBV18 to TRBJ1-2; D call uncertain. CDR3 length: 13 amino acids. Germline V CDR1 and CDR2: KGHSH, LQKENI. V shed 5 bases and J shed 4 bases, with 11 bases lying between them. In DNA form, the CDR3 reads TGTGCCAGCTCATCGTCAGGAACCTATGGCTACACCTTC. Encoded protein: CASSSSGTYGYTF.

As for this clone: This CDR3 is also generated by other DNA sequences in the sample. The chain carries TRBV9 and TRBJ1-1; possible D gene TRBD1, 5 bases. The CDR3 has 14 residues. Looked up from germline, CDR1 is SGDLS and CDR2 is YYNGEE. The V end was cut by 0 bases, the J end by 1 base, with 7 bases between. CDR3 protein: CASSVDGGNTEAFF. DNA for the CDR3: TGTGCCAGCAGCGTAGACGGGGGGAACACTGAAGCTTTCTTT.

This sequence joins TRBV24-1 and TRBJ2-5; 7 bases agree with TRBD2. Per germline, CDR1 KGHDR and CDR2 SFDVKD. The CDR3 covers 13 residues. V lost 5 bases to trimming and J lost 2 bases; unmatched junction nucleotides: 1. CDR3: CATSGAGQETQYF. The CDR3 nucleotides are TGTGCCACCAGTGGAGCGGGGCAAGAGACCCAGTACTTC.

The chain is built from TRBV7-2 and TRBJ2-2; 8 bases line up with TRBD2. The CDR3 is made up of 16 amino acids. Germline V gene data show CDR1 as SGHTA and CDR2 as FQGNSA. Trimming cost V 0 bases and J 7 bases; bases outside gene matches: 7. The CDR3 DNA reads as TGTGCCAGCAGCTTAGCTTATCGGGGGGGCCTCGGGGAGCTGTTTTTT. Protein: CASSLAYRGGLGELFF.

V gene TRBV6-5 combines with J gene TRBJ1-2, with TRBD1 matching 12 bases. The CDR3 runs 15 residues. CDR1 is MNHEY, CDR2 SVGAGI, per germline. The J segment lost 7 bases and the V segment lost 4 bases, leaving 7 bases of the junction unmatched. CDR3 sequence: CASSSPGQGASGYTF. The CDR3 nucleotides are TGTGCCAGCAGTTCCCCGGGACAGGGGGCATCTGGCTACACCTTC.

J is TRBJ2-5 and V is TRBV9; TRBD1 aligns across 12 bases. The germline gives CDR1 SGDLS, CDR2 YYNGEE. The CDR3 is 14 amino acids. After removal of 4 bases from V and 5 bases from J, the junction contained 3 bases not matched to a gene. Here the CDR3 reads CASSPGTGGETQYF. The CDR3 DNA reads TGTGCCAGCAGCCCAGGGACAGGGGGCGAGACCCAGTACTTC.

This sequence joins TRBV6-2 or TRBV6-3 and TRBJ2-3; TRBD2 aligns across 8 bases. The junction had 9 bases not matched to a gene; V was cut back by 5 bases and J by 2 bases. The germline CDR1 and CDR2 sequences are MNHEY and SVGEGT. The CDR3 covers 16 residues. The CDR3 DNA sequence: TGTGCCAGCAGTCCACATAGCGGGGCCTACACAGATACGCAGTATTTT. This sequence encodes CASSPHSGAYTDTQYF.

The chain combines TRBV5-1 with TRBJ2-5; no firm D call. V was pared by 4 bases and J by 1 base, with 8 bases between. In germline, CDR1 is SGHRS, CDR2 YFSETQ. This CDR3 contains 13 residues. The CDR3: CASSTRAQETQYF. The CDR3, as DNA: TGCGCCAGCAGCACACGTGCCCAAGAGACCCAGTACTTC.

The chain couples TRBV23-1 to TRBJ1-1; TRBD1 agrees at 7 bases. TRBV23-1 is known as an ORF, though its function is uncertain. CDR3 length: 14 residues. The V gene end was trimmed by 6 bases and the J gene end by 4 bases; junction bases not matched to a gene: 8. CDR3 DNA: TGCGCCAGCAGACACAGGGGAGAGGGCACTGAAGCTTTCTTT. This codes for CASRHRGEGTEAFF.

The chain has TRBV3-1 (or the pseudogene TRBV3-2) and TRBJ1-2; D is possibly TRBD1 (5 bases). The CDR3 runs to 13 residues. The germline V gene encodes CDR1 LGHDT and CDR2 YNNKEL (reference sequence). Trimming removed 3 bases from V and 8 bases from J, with 13 bases in between. Here the CDR3 DNA reads TGTGCCAGCAGCCATAAGGGCAGGGAAGGCTACACCTTC. This translates into CASSHKGREGYTF.

This chain connects TRBV5-1 to TRBJ2-7; 8 bases line up with TRBD1. CDR3 length equals 16 residues. With 4 bases clipped from V and 5 bases from J, the junction kept 14 bases outside the gene matches. Germline V CDR1 and CDR2: SGHRS, YFSETQ. The DNA of the CDR3 is TGCGCCAGCAGCGGGGGACAGGATTCCTTTTTGAACGAGCAGTACTTC. Encoded protein: CASSGGQDSFLNEQYF.

The chain carries TRBV9 and TRBJ2-1; D not resolved. The ends were cut back, 4 bases at V and 0 bases at J, with 5 bases in the middle. The CDR3 extends over 13 amino acids. Looked up from germline, CDR1 is SGDLS and CDR2 is YYNGEE. The CDR3 loop reads CASSPRSYNEQFF. CDR3 in DNA: TGTGCCAGCAGCCCCCGCTCCTACAATGAGCAGTTCTTC.

This clone was counted a single time. The chain carries TRBV12-3 or TRBV12-4 and TRBJ2-5; 8 nucleotides align to TRBD1. This CDR3 region has 13 residues. The ends lost 8 bases at V and 6 bases at J; junction bases unmatched: 8. CDR3 nucleotide sequence: TGTGCCAGCTGCCCGACAGGGGCCAAGACCCAGTACTTC. Translated: CASCPTGAKTQYF.

V usage is TRBV4-3 and J usage is TRBJ2-2; a possible D gene is TRBD1 (5 bases). Trimming removed 5 bases from V and 3 bases from J, with 22 bases in between. This CDR3 region has 18 residues. Germline CDR1 and CDR2: LGHNA and YSLEER. This CDR3 is CASSVRQGLFSDTGELFF. For the CDR3, the DNA is TGCGCCAGCAGCGTTCGCCAGGGTCTCTTCTCAGACACCGGGGAGCTGTTTTTT.

This clone was found once. The gene calls are TRBV25-1 and TRBJ2-7, with D hard to call. V lost 4 bases and J lost 4, with 8 bases in between. The germline gives CDR1 MGHDK, CDR2 SYGVNS. The CDR3 runs to 12 residues. The CDR3 loop reads CASSAPSYEQYF. The CDR3 DNA sequence: TGTGCCAGCAGTGCTCCGTCGTACGAGCAGTACTTC.

The CDR3 protein is CASSPKDRGGRNEQFF. CDR3 DNA sequence: TGTGCCAGCAGCCCCAAGGACAGGGGCGGGAGGAATGAGCAGTTCTTC. The chain joins TRBV7-8 to TRBJ2-1; D might be TRBD1 (9 bases). The CDR3 is 16 residues long. CDR1 SGHVS and CDR2 FQNEAQ come from the germline V gene. V lost 5 bases and J 7 bases, leaving 21 bases between the germline ends.

J is TRBJ2-1 and V is TRBV9, with 11 bases that match TRBD2. CDR3 length equals 15 residues. CDR1 and CDR2 from the germline V gene are SGDLS and YYNGEE. V shed 2 bases and J 6 bases; nucleotides not matched to a gene: 4. CDR3 DNA sequence: TGTGCCAGCAGCGTTTCCGGGACTAGCGGCAATGAGCAGTTCTTC. Translated, it gives CASSVSGTSGNEQFF.